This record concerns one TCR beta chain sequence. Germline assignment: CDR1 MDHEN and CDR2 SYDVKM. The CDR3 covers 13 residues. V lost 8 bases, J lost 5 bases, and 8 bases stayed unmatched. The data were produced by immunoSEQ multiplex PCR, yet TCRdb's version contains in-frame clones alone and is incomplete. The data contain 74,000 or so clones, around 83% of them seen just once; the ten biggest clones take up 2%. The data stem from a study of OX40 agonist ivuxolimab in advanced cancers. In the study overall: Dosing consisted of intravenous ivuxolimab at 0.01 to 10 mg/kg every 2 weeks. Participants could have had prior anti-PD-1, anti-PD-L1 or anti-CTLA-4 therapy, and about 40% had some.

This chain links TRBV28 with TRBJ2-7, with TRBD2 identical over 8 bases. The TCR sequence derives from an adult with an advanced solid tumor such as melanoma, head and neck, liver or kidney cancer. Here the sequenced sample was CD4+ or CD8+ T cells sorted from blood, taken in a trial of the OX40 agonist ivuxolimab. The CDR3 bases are TGTGCCAGCGCAAGCGGGAGCCTGGACGAGCAGTACTTC. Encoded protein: CASASGSLDEQYF.